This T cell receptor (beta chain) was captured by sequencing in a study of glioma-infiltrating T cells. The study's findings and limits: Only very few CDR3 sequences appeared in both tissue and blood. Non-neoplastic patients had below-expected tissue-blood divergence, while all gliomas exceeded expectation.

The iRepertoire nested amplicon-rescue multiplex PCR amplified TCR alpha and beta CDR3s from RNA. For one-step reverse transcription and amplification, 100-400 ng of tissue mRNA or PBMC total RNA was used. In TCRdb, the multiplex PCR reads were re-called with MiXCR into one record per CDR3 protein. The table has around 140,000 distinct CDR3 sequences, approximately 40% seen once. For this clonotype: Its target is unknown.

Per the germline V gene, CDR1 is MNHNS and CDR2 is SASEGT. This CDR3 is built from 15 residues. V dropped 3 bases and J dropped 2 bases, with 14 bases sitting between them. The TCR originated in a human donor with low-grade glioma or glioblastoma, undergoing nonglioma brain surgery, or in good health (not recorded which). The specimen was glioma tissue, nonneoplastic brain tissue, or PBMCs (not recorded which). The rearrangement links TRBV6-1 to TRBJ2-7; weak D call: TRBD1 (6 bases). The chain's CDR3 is CASSEDRDKAYEQYF. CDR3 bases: TGTGCCAGCAGTGAGGACCGGGACAAGGCCTACGAGCAGTACTTC.